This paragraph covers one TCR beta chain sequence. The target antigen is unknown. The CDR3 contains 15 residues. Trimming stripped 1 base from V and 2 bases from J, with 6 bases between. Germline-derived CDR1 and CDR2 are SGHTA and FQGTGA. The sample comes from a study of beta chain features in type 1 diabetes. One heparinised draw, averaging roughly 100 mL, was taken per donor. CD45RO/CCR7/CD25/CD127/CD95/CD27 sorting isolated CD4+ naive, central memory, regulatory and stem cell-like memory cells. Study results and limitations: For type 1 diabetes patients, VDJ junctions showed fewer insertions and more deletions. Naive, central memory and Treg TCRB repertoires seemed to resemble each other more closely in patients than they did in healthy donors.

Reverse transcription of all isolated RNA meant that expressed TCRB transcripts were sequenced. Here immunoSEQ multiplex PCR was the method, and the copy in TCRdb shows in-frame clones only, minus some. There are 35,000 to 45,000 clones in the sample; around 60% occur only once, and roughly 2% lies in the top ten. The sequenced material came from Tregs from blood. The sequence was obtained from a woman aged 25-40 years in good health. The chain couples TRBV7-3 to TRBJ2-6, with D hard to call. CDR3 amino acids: CASSLSIAGANVLTF. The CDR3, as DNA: TGTGCCAGCAGCTTAAGTATAGCTGGGGCCAACGTCCTGACTTTC.